Presented here are 30 T cell receptor beta chains from one specimen sequenced in a study of control samples from healthy donors and cancer patients. Here immunoSEQ multiplex PCR was the method, and the copy in TCRdb shows in-frame clones only, minus some. The sample has 90,000 to 110,000 clones, 80% to 90% seen once. Sequencing was performed on blood. Receptors originate from a woman aged 45 to 65 in good health.

The CDR3 is CASRITGGEKTQYF. Written as DNA, the CDR3 is TGCGCCAGCAGAATTACAGGGGGCGAGAAGACCCAGTACTTC. The V and J genes are TRBV5-1 and TRBJ2-5; TRBD1 aligns across 9 bases. The CDR3 runs to 14 residues. Germline V gene sequence: CDR1 SGHRS, CDR2 YFSETQ. J lost 6 bases, V lost 5 bases, and 8 bases had no gene match.

In its sample, this clone ranks as medium-sized. The V call is TRBV7-9, the J call TRBJ1-1, with TRBD1 identical over 7 bases. Germline V CDR1 and CDR2: SEHNR, FQNEAQ (reference sequence). Trimming removed 5 bases from V and 1 base from J; junction bases left unmatched: 10. This CDR3 is 16 amino acids long. As DNA, the CDR3 is TGTGCCAGCAGCGTAAGGGACAGACCTTCGAACACTGAAGCTTTCTTT. Amino acid sequence: CASSVRDRPSNTEAFF.

CDR3 coding DNA: TGCAGCGTTCGGCCTGTTTTGAACACTGAAGCTTTCTTT. Its translation is CSVRPVLNTEAFF. J is TRBJ1-1 and V is TRBV29-1; D remains unclear. CDR1 SQVTM and CDR2 ANQGSEA come from the germline V gene. V gave up 5 bases and J gave up 0 bases, with 10 bases separating them. This CDR3 comprises 13 residues. Variable domain in full (rest from reference TRBV29-1 and TRBJ1-1): SAVISQKPSRDICQRGTSLTIQCQVDSQVTMMFWYRQQPGQSLTLIATANQGSEATYESGFVIDKFPISRPNLTFSTLTVSNMSPEDSSIYLCSVRPVLNTEAFFGQGTRLTVV.

The rearrangement links TRBV19 to TRBJ1-6; D is uncertain. V gave up 1 base and J gave up 9 bases, with 10 bases separating them. The germline gives CDR1 LNHDA, CDR2 SQIVND (reference sequence). This CDR3 region has 14 residues. The CDR3 DNA reads as TGTGCCAGTAGTATAGTGGTTTGGGGTTCACCCCTCCACTTT. Translation gives CASSIVVWGSPLHF. The full variable domain, in which reference TRBV19 and TRBJ1-6 provide the parts outside the CDR3, is DGGITQSPKYLFRKEGQNVTLSCEQNLNHDAMYWYRQDPGQGLRLIYYSQIVNDFQKGDIAEGYSVSREKKESFPLTVTSAQKNPTAFYLCASSIVVWGSPLHFGNGTRLTVT.

The chain links TRBV28 to TRBJ1-1; D call uncertain. Trimming shortened V by 3 bases and J by 0 bases, and 5 bases separated the two germline ends. Germline CDR1 is MDHEN and CDR2 is SYDVKM. There are 13 residues in the CDR3. This CDR3 is CASSFGLNTEAFF. The CDR3 region has the DNA TGTGCCAGCAGTTTTGGGTTGAACACTGAAGCTTTCTTT.

A note on this clone: One junction end disagrees with the germline gene, perhaps due to a read error. In DNA form, the CDR3 reads TGTGCCGGTAGTCTGGGACAGTTTGGTCAGCCCCAGCATTTT. Its protein product is CAGSLGQFGQPQHF. The chain links TRBV19 to TRBJ1-5; 7 bases align to TRBD1. This CDR3 contains 14 residues. Germline loops: CDR1 LNHDA, CDR2 SQIVND (reference sequence).

The genes are TRBV6-5 and TRBJ1-1; D gene ambiguous. With 2 bases removed from V and 4 bases from J, the gap between germline ends came to 8 bases. The CDR3 runs 13 residues. The germline V gene encodes CDR1 MNHEY and CDR2 SVGAGI. CDR3 bases: TGTGCCAGCAGTTACGTTGAGCGCACTGAAGCTTTCTTT. Translated, it gives CASSYVERTEAFF.

This chain links TRBV18 with TRBJ1-1; D gene unclear. The CDR3 length is 13 residues. Looked up from germline, CDR1 is KGHSH and CDR2 is LQKENI. Trimming removed 0 bases at V and 3 bases at J, with 5 bases between. The CDR3 DNA reads TGTGCCAGCTCACCACCAGGTCACACTGAAGCTTTCTTT. Encoded protein: CASSPPGHTEAFF.

The V call is TRBV12-3 or TRBV12-4, the J call TRBJ2-1; no clear D gene. The V end was cut by 8 bases, the J end by 8 bases, with 16 bases between. The CDR3 consists of 13 residues. This chain's CDR3 is CASGSPGSDEQFF. CDR3 coding DNA: TGTGCCAGCGGGTCCCCTGGATCCGATGAGCAGTTCTTC.

The chain combines TRBV27 with TRBJ2-7; D unclear. The CDR3 covers 11 residues. CDR1 is MNHEY, CDR2 SMNVEV, per germline (reference sequence). Trimming left V 6 bases short and J 3 bases short, with 6 bases between. CDR3 in DNA: TGTGCCAGCAGGCCCATCTACGAGCAGTACTTC. Residues: CASRPIYEQYF.

V is TRBV30 and J is TRBJ1-6, with a possible D match to TRBD1 (5 bases). The CDR3 is 13 residues long. Germline V CDR1 and CDR2: GTSNPN, SVGIG (reference sequence). Deletions cut 7 bases from V and 5 bases from J, with 12 bases between. The CDR3 nucleotides read TGTGCCTTGGGGACCTCAAATAATTCACCCCTCCACTTT. Amino acid sequence: CALGTSNNSPLHF.

The chain links TRBV14 to TRBJ1-2, with 11 bases fitting TRBD1. Germline V gene data show CDR1 as SGHDN and CDR2 as FVKESK. V was pared by 2 bases and J by 5 bases, with 7 bases of the junction left unmatched. The CDR3 has 16 residues. CDR3 nucleotide sequence: TGTGCCAGCAGCCAACGTGGGACAGGGGGGGGATATGGCTACACCTTC. Its protein product is CASSQRGTGGGYGYTF.

The rearrangement uses TRBV28 and TRBJ2-2; perhaps TRBD2 as D (6 bases). With 3 bases removed from V and 1 base from J, the gap between germline ends came to 6 bases. The CDR3 sequence is 14 residues long. Germline assignment: CDR1 MDHEN and CDR2 SYDVKM. CDR3 region: CASSLEGNTGELFF. The CDR3 DNA reads TGTGCCAGCAGTTTGGAGGGGAACACCGGGGAGCTGTTTTTT.

The chain employs TRBV5-1 and TRBJ1-2, with D maybe TRBD1 (5 bases). The CDR3 runs to 14 residues. Trimming pared 0 bases from V and 7 bases from J, leaving 13 bases between. Germline assignment: CDR1 SGHRS and CDR2 YFSETQ. CDR3 loop: CASSLEGGAGGYTF. The CDR3 nucleotides read TGCGCCAGCAGCTTGGAAGGCGGGGCTGGTGGCTACACCTTC. The full variable domain, its missing parts supplied by reference TRBV5-1 and TRBJ1-2, is KAGVTQTPRYLIKTRGQQVTLSCSPISGHRSVSWYQQTPGQGLQFLFEYFSETQRNKGNFPGRFSGRQFSNSRSEMNVSTLELGDSALYLCASSLEGGAGGYTFGSGTRLTVV.

The chain joins TRBV7-9 to TRBJ2-7; D remains unclear. Trimming stripped 2 bases from V and 2 bases from J, with 7 bases between. CDR1 is SEHNR, CDR2 FQNEAQ, per germline (reference sequence). CDR3 length: 13 residues. CDR3 amino acids: CASSLRGAYEQYF. The CDR3 DNA reads TGTGCCAGCAGCTTACGTGGTGCCTACGAGCAGTACTTC.

The chain recombines TRBV28 with TRBJ1-3; D not certain. Looked up from germline, CDR1 is MDHEN and CDR2 is SYDVKM. V was clipped by 1 base and J by 0 bases, with 7 bases between them. This CDR3 is built from 15 residues. The CDR3, as DNA: TGTGCCAGCAGTTTATTAGGGATCTCTGGAAACACCATATATTTT. Its translation: CASSLLGISGNTIYF.

The chain recombines TRBV18 with TRBJ2-1; no definite D call. Deletions cut 1 base from V and 5 bases from J, with 6 bases between. The germline gives CDR1 KGHSH, CDR2 LQKENI. The CDR3 covers 13 residues. The CDR3 nucleotides are TGTGCCAGCTCACCACAGGGAAACAATGAGCAGTTCTTC. This encodes CASSPQGNNEQFF.

This sequence joins TRBV28 and TRBJ2-3, with D perhaps matching TRBD2 (5 bases). The CDR3 runs 14 residues. The germline CDR1 and CDR2 sequences are MDHEN and SYDVKM. V dropped 2 bases and J dropped 6 bases, with 12 bases sitting between them. The CDR3 nucleotides read TGTGCCAGCAGTTTACGGGGTGGAGCGGATACGCAGTATTTT. Protein product: CASSLRGGADTQYF.

With respect to this clone: An end of the junction differs from the germline gene, which may be a read error. This sequence joins TRBV11-2 and TRBJ2-2; D is ambiguous. Germline-derived CDR1 and CDR2 are SGHAT and FQNNGV. This CDR3 is built from 13 residues. Here the CDR3 DNA reads TGTGCCAGCCGCTGGGTGAACACCGGGCAGCTGTTTTTT. Translation: CASRWVNTGQLFF.

The genes are TRBV15 and TRBJ1-2; D is possibly TRBD1 (6 bases). This CDR3 comprises 13 residues. Germline V gene data show CDR1 as LNHNV and CDR2 as YYDKDF (reference sequence). V was pared by 4 bases and J by 7 bases, with 13 bases between. CDR3 DNA sequence: TGTGCCACCAGCACCGGAGGGGGTGTTGGCTACACCTTC. Translation gives CATSTGGGVGYTF.

The CDR3 region is CASSDPQGRAKNIQYF. The CDR3 nucleotides are TGTGCCAGCTCAGACCCACAGGGGAGGGCCAAAAACATTCAGTACTTC. The chain links TRBV18 to TRBJ2-4, with TRBD1 as a possible D gene (7 bases). Trimming took off 5 bases at V and 1 base at J, with 15 bases between the two ends. Looked up from germline, CDR1 is KGHSH and CDR2 is LQKENI. This CDR3 comprises 16 residues.

V gene TRBV7-2 combines with J gene TRBJ2-2; 10 positions agree with TRBD1. From germline, CDR1 is SGHTA and CDR2 FQGNSA. The CDR3 consists of 16 residues. V trimming: 3 bases; J trimming: 13 bases; junction bases outside the gene matches: 14. CDR3 sequence reads: CASSFYRGTGDRLLFF. Here the CDR3 DNA reads TGTGCCAGCAGCTTTTACCGCGGGACAGGGGATCGTCTGCTGTTTTTT.

CDR3: CSVRGTKNIQYF. The DNA of the CDR3 is TGCAGCGTCAGGGGTACCAAAAACATTCAGTACTTC. This chain links TRBV29-1 with TRBJ2-4, with a tentative D call TRBD1 (6 bases). There are 12 residues in the CDR3. Trimming removed 6 bases at V and 2 bases at J, with 8 bases between. Germline CDR1 is SQVTM and CDR2 is ANQGSEA.

The V call is TRBV4-1, the J call TRBJ2-1; the D is unclear. V lost 0 bases, J lost 1 base, and 7 bases lay in between. Per the germline V gene, CDR1 is MGHRA and CDR2 is YSYEKL. The CDR3 is 15 amino acids. This CDR3 reads CASSQEALSYNEQFF. The CDR3 region has the DNA TGCGCCAGCAGCCAAGAGGCTCTTTCCTACAATGAGCAGTTCTTC.

This clone appeared a few times. This chain uses TRBV6-5 with TRBJ1-2; D gene unclear. From germline, CDR1 is MNHEY and CDR2 SVGAGI. The ends were cut back, 2 bases at V and 4 bases at J, with 8 bases in the middle. This CDR3 region has 13 residues. CDR3 region: CASSYTFLYGYTF. The CDR3 DNA sequence: TGTGCCAGCAGTTACACCTTTCTCTATGGCTACACCTTC.

This clone was observed a few times. V and J are TRBV6-5 and TRBJ1-6; TRBD1 is a possible D gene (5 bases). The V end lost 5 bases, the J end lost 7 bases, and 9 bases lay between the germline ends. Germline V CDR1 and CDR2: MNHEY, SVGAGI. The CDR3 is made up of 13 amino acids. The CDR3 DNA reads TGTGCCAGCAGTAACGAGGGGAATTCACCCCTCCACTTT. Translation: CASSNEGNSPLHF.

The chain recombines TRBV3-1 (or the pseudogene TRBV3-2) with TRBJ2-5, with D perhaps matching TRBD1 (5 bases). CDR1 is LGHDT and CDR2 is YNNKEL in the germline V gene (reference sequence). This CDR3 region has 14 residues. V was pared by 1 base and J by 4 bases, with 10 bases between. The DNA for the CDR3 is TGTGCCAGCAGCCAAGGAACAGGCCGAGAGACCCAGTACTTC. It encodes CASSQGTGRETQYF.

This rearrangement joins TRBV6-2 or TRBV6-3 to TRBJ1-2, with D uncertain. Germline CDR1 MNHEY, CDR2 SVGEGT. Trimming removed 5 bases from V and 8 bases from J, with 18 bases in between. This CDR3 contains 14 residues. CDR3 in amino acids: CASSLPGSASGYTF. The CDR3 DNA reads TGTGCCAGCAGTCTTCCGGGATCCGCCTCGGGCTACACCTTC.

This clone was seen more than once but under ten times. The chain couples TRBV6-2 or TRBV6-3 to TRBJ2-7; 8 bases align to TRBD1. The germline V gene encodes CDR1 MNHEY and CDR2 SVGEGT. Trimming removed 2 bases from V and 0 bases from J; junction bases left unmatched: 3. The CDR3 is 15 residues long. CDR3 nucleotide sequence: TGTGCCAGCAGTTACAGGCAGGGGGCCTCCTACGAGCAGTACTTC. Its protein product is CASSYRQGASYEQYF.

The chain is built from TRBV5-4 and TRBJ1-2, with D uncertain. Trimming stripped 0 bases from V and 8 bases from J, with 17 bases between. CDR1 and CDR2 (germline): SGHNT, YYREEE (reference sequence). The CDR3 spans 15 residues. CDR3 in amino acids: CASSLGGLRREGYTF. The CDR3 DNA reads as TGTGCCAGCAGCTTGGGCGGACTGCGCCGGGAAGGCTACACCTTC.